This T cell receptor beta chain was identified during a study of identical twins. This clonotype was picked up a small number of times. MiXCR was run by TCRdb on the 5' RACE reads, yielding one entry per CDR3 protein. The table lists 500,000 to 700,000 distinct CDR3 sequences, just over 7% of them singletons, with 1.6% in the top ten. CDR1 is KGHSH, CDR2 LQKENI, per germline. Trimming removed 3 bases from V and 0 bases from J, with 6 bases in between. The length of the CDR3 is 14 residues. These sequences were also reported in another study, on yellow fever vaccine responses in identical twins.

This rearrangement joins TRBV18 to TRBJ1-5; tentative D call: TRBD1 (5 bases). The receptor was derived from a woman under 30 in good health. Sequenced material: PBMCs. CDR3: CASSPRVSNQPQHF. CDR3 DNA sequence: TGTGCCAGCTCACCCAGGGTTAGCAATCAGCCCCAGCATTTT.